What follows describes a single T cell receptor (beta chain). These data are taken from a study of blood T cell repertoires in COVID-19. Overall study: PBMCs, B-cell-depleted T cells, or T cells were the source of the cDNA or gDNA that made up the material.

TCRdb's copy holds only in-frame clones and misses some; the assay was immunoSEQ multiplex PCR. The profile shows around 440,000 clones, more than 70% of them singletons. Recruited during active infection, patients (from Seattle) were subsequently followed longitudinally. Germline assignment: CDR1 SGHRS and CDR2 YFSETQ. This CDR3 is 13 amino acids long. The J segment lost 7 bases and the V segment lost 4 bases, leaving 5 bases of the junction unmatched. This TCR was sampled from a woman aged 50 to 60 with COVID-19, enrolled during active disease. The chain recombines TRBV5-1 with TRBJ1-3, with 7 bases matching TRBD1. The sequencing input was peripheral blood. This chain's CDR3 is CASSATGQNTIYF. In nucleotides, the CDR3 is TGCGCCAGCAGCGCAACGGGACAGAACACCATATATTTT.